This T cell receptor (beta chain) was observed in a study of CD8+ T cells in alopecia areata. Overall study: Tofacitinib dosing lasted 6 to 18 months, which was then followed by 6 months off drug.

The study, taken as a whole, reports: Resident alphabeta T cells of normal skin are also sequenced in scalp samples. Among the top 100, expanded CD8+ clones, as well as scalp clonality, were significantly decreased by tofacitinib.

Comment on this clone: The antigen is not known.

The sample's treatment: oral pan-JAK inhibitor, 5-10 mg twice daily. From alopecia areata patients, lesional scalp punch biopsies and peripheral blood were collected. The germline CDR1 and CDR2 sequences are LNHNV and YYDKDF (reference sequence). The junction had 6 bases not matched to a gene; V was cut back by 3 bases and J by 5 bases. This CDR3 contains 15 residues. It was cDNA, reverse transcribed from extracted RNA, that served as the sequencing template. TCRdb keeps only in-frame clones here, not all; method: immunoSEQ multiplex PCR. The sample lists 160,000 or so clones; 58% were seen once. The clonotype was recovered from a human donor with alopecia areata. The J gene is TRBJ2-1, the V gene TRBV15; 8 nucleotides line up with TRBD2. Sequences were derived from CD4+ T cells sorted from blood, sampled at approximately week 55, from a patient treated with tofacitinib. CDR3 in DNA: TGTGCCACCAGCAGCGGGGGGGGCCCCCACAATGAGCAGTTCTTC. Translated, it gives CATSSGGGPHNEQFF.